The 18 T cell receptor beta chains reported below all come from one sample, sequenced in a study of T cells in Graves' hyperthyroidism and ophthalmopathy. Amplification of TCR beta CDR3 regions used RNA as the template. A set of HTBI primers served as the primers for a first-round RT-PCR of the TCR CDR3. One entry per CDR3 protein results from TCRdb running MiXCR on the multiplex PCR reads. Of hundreds of thousands of distinct CDR3 sequences listed, around 20% are singletons. The source material was blood. These receptor sequences come from a man aged 25 to 40 with Graves' ophthalmopathy.

This clonotype came up many times. The chain employs TRBV12-3 or TRBV12-4 and TRBJ2-7, with D perhaps matching TRBD2 (6 bases). Trimming left V 3 bases short and J 5 bases short, with 8 bases between. The CDR3 extends over 12 amino acids. CDR3 coding DNA: TGTGCCAGCAGTTTTGGGGGGAACGAGCAGTACTTC. This encodes CASSFGGNEQYF.

This clonotype was picked up a small number of times. The chain carries TRBV4-1 and TRBJ2-1; TRBD2 matches 13 bases. V gave up 3 bases and J gave up 6 bases; unmatched junction bases: 11. The length of the CDR3 is 18 residues. Germline loops: CDR1 MGHRA, CDR2 YSYEKL. The CDR3 here is CASSQGILAGGGGNEQFF. The DNA of the CDR3 is TGCGCCAGCAGCCAGGGGATACTAGCGGGAGGGGGGGGCAATGAGCAGTTCTTC.

This sequence joins TRBV4-1 and TRBJ2-7; 8 bases line up with TRBD2. After removal of 2 bases from V and 5 bases from J, the junction contained 8 bases not matched to a gene. Looked up from germline, CDR1 is MGHRA and CDR2 is YSYEKL. This CDR3 has 15 amino acids. In DNA form, the CDR3 reads TGCGCCAGCAGCCAACTCCTAGCGGGCCCCCACGAGCAGTACTTC. Translated, it gives CASSQLLAGPHEQYF.

V and J are TRBV11-2 and TRBJ2-5, with TRBD2 identical over 12 bases. The CDR3 consists of 18 residues. The germline CDR1 and CDR2 sequences are SGHAT and FQNNGV. With V trimmed by 5 bases and J by 0 bases, 10 bases remained unmatched. CDR3 coding DNA: TGTGCCAGCAGCCCGGGGACTAGCGGGTTCCCGTACCAAGAGACCCAGTACTTC. It specifies CASSPGTSGFPYQETQYF.

This clonotype has only a few counts. The chain links TRBV11-2 to TRBJ2-6, with D unresolved. V was trimmed by 3 bases and J by 1 base, leaving 13 bases between them. In germline, CDR1 is SGHAT, CDR2 FQNNGV. The CDR3 runs to 17 residues. This CDR3 is CASSLSGVSSGANVLTF. The DNA of the CDR3 is TGTGCCAGCAGCTTGTCAGGAGTCAGTTCTGGGGCCAACGTCCTGACTTTC.

At least ten counts were recorded for this clonotype. Written as DNA, the CDR3 is TGTGCCAGCAGTCGGGACAGGGGGCTCATCAATGAGCAGTTCTTC. It codes for CASSRDRGLINEQFF. The chain joins TRBV12-3 or TRBV12-4 to TRBJ2-1; 12 nucleotides line up with TRBD1. J gave up 6 bases and V 5 bases, and 5 bases lay outside the gene matches. The CDR3 consists of 15 residues.

The rearrangement joins TRBV27 to TRBJ1-2; 7 bases match TRBD1. In germline, CDR1 is MNHEY, CDR2 SMNVEV (reference sequence). The length of the CDR3 is 15 residues. With 5 bases clipped from V and 4 bases from J, the junction kept 10 bases outside the gene matches. The CDR3 reads CASSRRDSKPYGYTF. CDR3 DNA sequence: TGTGCCAGCAGTCGCCGGGACAGTAAGCCCTATGGCTACACCTTC.

This clonotype was recorded many times. This chain connects TRBV5-1 to TRBJ2-1; no firm D call. CDR1 is SGHRS and CDR2 is YFSETQ in the germline V gene. V lost 1 base to trimming and J lost 0 bases, with 11 bases between them. CDR3 length equals 16 residues. The CDR3 DNA reads as TGCGCCAGCAGCTTGTACGGGCCGAGCTCCTACAATGAGCAGTTCTTC. This translates into CASSLYGPSSYNEQFF.

A few counts support this clonotype. V gene TRBV30 combines with J gene TRBJ1-6, with D unclear. This CDR3 has 13 amino acids. With 3 bases removed from V and 4 bases from J, the gap between germline ends came to 7 bases. Germline CDR1 GTSNPN, CDR2 SVGIG (reference sequence). CDR3 sequence (DNA): TGTGCCTGGAGGACGTCGTATAATTCACCCCTCCACTTT. As protein: CAWRTSYNSPLHF.

This clonotype was seen at least ten times. This chain connects TRBV28 to TRBJ2-7, with 16 nucleotides matching TRBD2. CDR1 is MDHEN and CDR2 is SYDVKM in the germline V gene. The CDR3 has 17 residues. Germline trimming cut 5 bases from V and 4 bases from J; bases unmatched to any gene: 8. CDR3 sequence reads: CASSPGTSGRAPYEQYF. CDR3 sequence (DNA): TGTGCCAGCAGTCCCGGGACTAGCGGGAGGGCGCCTTACGAGCAGTACTTC.

CDR3 residues: CASSLAGGLRGYTF. The CDR3 region has the DNA TGTGCCAGCAGCTTAGCTGGGGGGCTCCGGGGCTACACCTTC. This chain joins TRBV7-2 and TRBJ1-2; D is perhaps TRBD1 (6 bases). Germline V gives CDR1 SGHTA, CDR2 FQGNSA. V lost 0 bases, J lost 8 bases, and 13 bases lay in between. The CDR3 length is 14 residues.

This clonotype turned up a few times. The chain has TRBV20-1 and TRBJ2-1, with 9 nucleotides matching TRBD1. V dropped 5 bases and J dropped 2; count of bases not matched to a gene: 1. The germline V gene encodes CDR1 DFQATT and CDR2 SNEGSKA (reference sequence). The CDR3 spans 13 residues. CDR3 amino acids: CSARQGAYNEQFF. The CDR3 region has the DNA TGCAGTGCTCGACAGGGGGCCTACAATGAGCAGTTCTTC.

There are many counts of this clonotype. The chain employs TRBV12-3 or TRBV12-4 and TRBJ2-5; D may correspond to TRBD1 or TRBD2 (5 bases each). V lost 6 bases, J lost 4 bases, and 15 bases lay in between. This CDR3 comprises 14 residues. The CDR3 loop is CASSDRRDPETQYF. CDR3 sequence (DNA): TGTGCCAGCAGCGATCGCCGGGACCCAGAGACCCAGTACTTC.

This clonotype was found many times. The chain combines TRBV28 with TRBJ2-1, with 11 bases lining up with TRBD2. With V trimmed by 6 bases and J by 0 bases, 4 bases remained unmatched. The CDR3 is 16 amino acids. Germline-derived CDR1 and CDR2 are MDHEN and SYDVKM. The CDR3 coding sequence is TGTGCCAGCAGGACTAGCGGGACGAGCTCCTACAATGAGCAGTTCTTC. Residues: CASRTSGTSSYNEQFF.

This clonotype appeared many times. The gene calls are TRBV7-2 and TRBJ1-5; D unclear. Trimming took 2 bases from V and 4 from J, leaving 3 bases between them. The CDR3 spans 12 residues. The germline V gene encodes CDR1 SGHTA and CDR2 FQGNSA. CDR3: CASSLTNQPQHF. The CDR3 DNA is TGTGCCAGCAGCTTAACGAATCAGCCCCAGCATTTT. Complete variable domain (other parts from reference TRBV7-2 and TRBJ1-5): GAGVSQSPSNKVTEKGKDVELRCDPISGHTALYWYRQSLGQGLEFLIYFQGNSAPDKSGLPSDRFSAERTGGSVSTLTIQRTQQEDSAVYLCASSLTNQPQHFGDGTRLSIL.

This clonotype was recorded many times. This sequence joins TRBV11-2 and TRBJ2-1; D is ambiguous. The CDR3 is 14 amino acids. Germline CDR1 reads SGHAT; CDR2 reads FQNNGV. The V and J ends lost 4 bases and 5 bases respectively, with 12 bases between them. CDR3 amino acids: CASSSRVPNNEQFF. The CDR3 DNA reads TGTGCCAGCAGCTCCCGGGTCCCGAACAATGAGCAGTTCTTC.

This clonotype was seen a handful of times. This chain uses TRBV10-3 with TRBJ1-1, with D unresolved. V gave up 6 bases and J gave up 1 base, with 18 bases separating them. The CDR3 has 16 amino acids. Germline lookup yields CDR1 ENHRY and CDR2 SYGVKD. CDR3 nucleotides: TGTGCCATCAGCCGAACGACGGTTCTGGGGAACACTGAAGCTTTCTTT. This gives the protein CAISRTTVLGNTEAFF.

This clonotype was counted only a few times. The V gene is TRBV12-3 or TRBV12-4, the J gene TRBJ2-5; D gene unclear. This CDR3 has 12 residues. The V and J ends lost 3 bases and 4 bases respectively, with 6 bases between them. The CDR3 spells CASSFSIETQYF. CDR3 in DNA: TGTGCCAGCAGTTTTAGTATAGAGACCCAGTACTTC.